Each of the 10 T cell receptor beta chains below was sequenced from the same sample in a study of T-cell memory formation after mild COVID-19. TCRdb passed the 5' RACE reads through MiXCR, listing each CDR3 protein once. The sample yields 470,000 or so distinct CDR3 sequences, more than 15% seen once. The sequencing input was PBMCs or a T cell subset sorted from them (not recorded which). The receptor source for this set is a man aged 18 to 30 who had mild COVID-19 (a few samples of this study predate the infection). Cell type and time point are not known.

The chain is built from TRBV30 and TRBJ2-1; 10 bases align to TRBD2. CDR3 length equals 14 residues. J lost 2 bases, V lost 2 bases, and 0 bases had no gene match. Germline V gene data show CDR1 as GTSNPN and CDR2 as SVGIG (reference sequence). The CDR3 coding sequence is TGTGCCTGGAGTCTAGCGGGGGCCTACAATGAGCAGTTCTTC. Encoded protein: CAWSLAGAYNEQFF.

The chain couples TRBV5-6 to TRBJ2-5, with unresolved D. The CDR3 length is 11 residues. Germline CDR1 SGHDT, CDR2 YYEEEE. The V and J ends lost 0 bases and 9 bases respectively, with 6 bases between them. The DNA for the CDR3 is TGTGCCAGCAGCTTGGGAAGCTCCCAGTACTTC. Translation: CASSLGSSQYF.

This chain uses TRBV15 with TRBJ2-2; D unclear. The CDR3 has 17 residues. CDR1 and CDR2 (germline): LNHNV, YYDKDF (reference sequence). V lost 0 bases and J lost 6, with 17 bases in between. The CDR3 region is CATSRDGGRQKAGELFF. In nucleotides, the CDR3 is TGTGCCACCAGCAGAGATGGCGGACGTCAAAAGGCCGGGGAGCTGTTTTTT.

The chain recombines TRBV5-1 with TRBJ2-5; D might be TRBD2 (6 bases). Germline lookup yields CDR1 SGHRS and CDR2 YFSETQ. The CDR3 totals 16 residues. The V gene lost 0 bases and the J gene lost 4 bases, with 16 bases spanning the gap. CDR3 residues: CASSLGPAGSRETQYF. In DNA form, the CDR3 reads TGCGCCAGCAGCTTGGGTCCTGCGGGATCCCGAGAGACCCAGTACTTC. Together with reference TRBV5-1 and TRBJ2-5, the CDR3 gives the full variable domain: KAGVTQTPRYLIKTRGQQVTLSCSPISGHRSVSWYQQTPGQGLQFLFEYFSETQRNKGNFPGRFSGRQFSNSRSEMNVSTLELGDSALYLCASSLGPAGSRETQYFGPGTRLLVL.

CDR3 amino acids: CASKAGTSDEQFF. The CDR3 DNA reads as TGTGCCAGCAAAGCCGGGACTAGTGATGAGCAGTTCTTC. V is TRBV6-2 or TRBV6-3 and J is TRBJ2-1; 8 nucleotides match TRBD2. Germline-derived CDR1 and CDR2 are MNHEY and SVGEGT. Trimming took 7 bases from V and 8 from J; bases not matched to a gene: 7. CDR3 length equals 13 residues.

This clonotype was recorded at least ten times. V is TRBV7-2 and J is TRBJ2-3; D remains unclear. The CDR3 is 14 residues long. V dropped 5 bases and J dropped 0 bases, with 9 bases sitting between them. Germline V CDR1 and CDR2: SGHTA, FQGNSA. The CDR3 protein is CASSLTMSTDTQYF. The CDR3 DNA follows: TGTGCCAGCAGCCTGACCATGAGCACAGATACGCAGTATTTT.

The V gene is TRBV7-2, the J gene TRBJ2-7; the match to TRBD1 covers 11 bases. This CDR3 region has 14 residues. J gave up 3 bases and V 4 bases, and 2 bases lay outside the gene matches. Germline loops: CDR1 SGHTA, CDR2 FQGNSA. The CDR3 sequence is CASSSGQGGYEQYV. The DNA for the CDR3 is TGTGCCAGCAGCTCGGGACAGGGGGGCTACGAGCAGTACGTC.

The chain carries TRBV6-5 and TRBJ2-1, with 9 nucleotides matching TRBD2. CDR3 length equals 15 residues. With 4 bases clipped from V and 8 bases from J, the junction kept 9 bases outside the gene matches. Germline CDR1 and CDR2: MNHEY and SVGAGI. The DNA of the CDR3 is TGTGCCAGCAGTTTTCTGCGGGGGGGATGGGATGAGCAGTTCTTC. Encoded protein: CASSFLRGGWDEQFF.

This clonotype was counted at least ten times. The chain recombines TRBV11-2 with TRBJ1-1, with D uncertain. The CDR3 sequence is 15 residues long. The V end lost 0 bases, the J end lost 3 bases, and 11 bases lay between the germline ends. CDR1 and CDR2 (germline): SGHAT, FQNNGV. DNA of the CDR3: TGTGCCAGCAGCTTAGAAGTGCGACCAGACACTGAAGCTTTCTTT. It encodes CASSLEVRPDTEAFF.

This clonotype has a handful of counts. J is TRBJ1-2 and V is TRBV29-1; D is possibly TRBD1 (5 bases). The germline V and J ends were trimmed by 3 bases and 0 bases, with 8 bases remaining between them. The CDR3 totals 13 residues. The germline CDR1 and CDR2 sequences are SQVTM and ANQGSEA. CDR3 loop: CSVDRATNYGYTF. As DNA, the CDR3 is TGCAGCGTTGACAGGGCCACTAACTATGGCTACACCTTC.